The 30 T cell receptor beta chains reported below all come from one sample, sequenced in a study of regulatory T cells in long-lasting Graves disease. Combining iRepertoire HTBI primers with Arm-PCR of CDR3 regions, the authors built TCR beta libraries. Via MiXCR, TCRdb re-called the multiplex PCR reads, giving one row per CDR3 protein. The sample holds approximately 360,000 distinct CDR3 sequences, about 12% seen once. Described time point: newly diagnosed GD, antithyroid drugs for less than 3 months. Making the TCR library involved RNA that had been extracted from PBMCs. These data were likewise used in another study, on T cells in Graves' hyperthyroidism and ophthalmopathy.

The sequences come from peripheral blood mononuclear cells (PBMCs), collected at new diagnosis, from a patient treated with antithyroid drugs. The receptors originated from a woman younger than 30 with Graves disease.

This clonotype was seen at least ten times. The chain couples TRBV6-2 or TRBV6-3 to TRBJ2-3, with D uncertain. CDR1 and CDR2 from the germline V gene are MNHEY and SVGEGT. Trimming shortened V by 0 bases and J by 9 bases, and 16 bases separated the two germline ends. The CDR3 spans 15 residues. Here the CDR3 reads CASSYSSRKTRTQYF. The DNA of the CDR3 is TGTGCCAGCAGTTACTCGAGTAGGAAGACTCGGACGCAGTATTTT.

This clonotype was found many times. The chain combines TRBV12-3 or TRBV12-4 with TRBJ1-5; 9 nucleotides agree with TRBD1. The CDR3 has 13 amino acids. Losses at the gene ends were 0 bases for V and 16 bases for J; bases not matched to a gene: 7. Here the CDR3 DNA reads TGTGCCAGCAGTTTAGCGCTAGGGACAGGGCCTCATTTT. Protein: CASSLALGTGPHF.

Ten or more counts support this clonotype. The V and J genes are TRBV6-2 or TRBV6-3 and TRBJ2-7; the match to TRBD2 covers 9 bases. CDR1 is MNHEY, CDR2 SVGEGT, per germline. With V trimmed by 0 bases and J by 5 bases, 14 bases remained unmatched. The CDR3 length is 18 residues. In nucleotides, the CDR3 is TGTGCCAGCAGTTACTCGAAATCCACTAGCGGGCAAGTCCACGAGCAGTACTTC. It yields the protein CASSYSKSTSGQVHEQYF.

This clonotype showed up many times. The V call is TRBV7-9, the J call TRBJ2-1; D is undetermined. V was cut by 1 base and J by 4 bases, with 11 bases left in between. This CDR3 is 15 amino acids long. CDR1 is SEHNR and CDR2 is FQNEAQ in the germline V gene (reference sequence). The CDR3 sequence is CASSLGTPPYNEQFF. The CDR3 region has the DNA TGTGCCAGCAGCTTAGGGACCCCTCCGTACAATGAGCAGTTCTTC.

This clonotype was counted at least ten times. The chain combines TRBV12-3 or TRBV12-4 with TRBJ2-2, with TRBD1 identical over 7 bases. The V and J ends lost 8 bases and 0 bases, in that order; junction bases with no gene match: 3. The CDR3 has 14 residues. CDR3 bases: TGTGCCAGCCAGGGGGTGTCGAACACCGGGGAGCTGTTTTTT. Its protein is CASQGVSNTGELFF.

Only a few counts were recorded for this clonotype. The chain joins TRBV12-3 or TRBV12-4 to TRBJ2-3, with D uncertain. V dropped 10 bases and J dropped 2 bases, with 10 bases sitting between them. The CDR3 length is 12 residues. The CDR3 DNA sequence: TGTGCCACCAAAAAGACCACAGATACGCAGTATTTT. Translation: CATKKTTDTQYF.

This clonotype was found many times. This chain links TRBV7-2 with TRBJ2-2; D remains ambiguous. Germline values: CDR1 SGHTA, CDR2 FQGNSA. This CDR3 is built from 14 residues. V was clipped by 0 bases and J by 0 bases, with 2 bases between them. The CDR3 bases are TGTGCCAGCAGCTTAGCGCCGAACACCGGGGAGCTGTTTTTT. It specifies CASSLAPNTGELFF.

This chain joins TRBV5-4 and TRBJ2-1; tentatively, D is TRBD1 (6 bases). V lost 2 bases, J lost 7 bases, and 7 bases lay in between. Germline values: CDR1 SGHNT, CDR2 YYREEE (reference sequence). The CDR3 covers 12 residues. Here the CDR3 reads CASSFGTNEQFF. In nucleotides, the CDR3 is TGTGCCAGCAGCTTCGGGACAAATGAGCAGTTCTTC.

In this sample, this clonotype turned up many times. J is TRBJ2-7 and V is TRBV20-1; TRBD2 matches at 10 bases. The V gene end was trimmed by 4 bases and the J gene end by 4 bases; junction bases not matched to a gene: 16. This CDR3 has 17 amino acids. Germline V gene lookup returns CDR1 DFQATT and CDR2 SNEGSKA (reference sequence). The CDR3 loop reads CSATDSIRTSGGYEQYF. The CDR3 DNA sequence: TGCAGTGCTACAGACAGTATCCGGACTAGCGGAGGGTACGAGCAGTACTTC.

Many counts were recorded for this clonotype. The chain couples TRBV11-2 to TRBJ1-1, with D possibly matching TRBD1 (6 bases). V gave up 4 bases and J gave up 2 bases, with 17 bases separating them. Looked up from germline, CDR1 is SGHAT and CDR2 is FQNNGV. The CDR3 spans 16 residues. CDR3 DNA sequence: TGTGCCAGCAGCTCTTGGGCGGGGGCGGGTAACACTGAAGCTTTCTTT. Amino acid sequence: CASSSWAGAGNTEAFF.

This clonotype was seen many times. V and J are TRBV6-2 or TRBV6-3 and TRBJ1-1; D is unresolved. Germline assignment: CDR1 MNHEY and CDR2 SVGEGT. V lost 0 bases and J 1 base, leaving 9 bases between the germline ends. This CDR3 region has 15 residues. Here the CDR3 DNA reads TGTGCCAGCAGTTACTCGAGGTCGGGGAACACTGAAGCTTTCTTT. It yields the protein CASSYSRSGNTEAFF.

This clonotype was recorded at least ten times. This rearrangement joins TRBV6-4 to TRBJ2-1, with 11 bases that match TRBD2. CDR3 length: 15 amino acids. Looked up from germline, CDR1 is MRHNA and CDR2 is SNTAGT. After removal of 0 bases from V and 6 bases from J, the junction contained 1 base not matched to a gene. This CDR3 reads CASSDSSGGANEQFF. The CDR3 coding sequence is TGTGCCAGCAGTGACTCTAGCGGGGGGGCCAATGAGCAGTTCTTC.

This clonotype has a count of ten or more. This chain joins TRBV18 and TRBJ2-7, with D unclear. The CDR3 sequence is 13 residues long. V lost 4 bases and J 3 bases, leaving 10 bases between the germline ends. Germline V gene sequence: CDR1 KGHSH, CDR2 LQKENI. CDR3: CASSQAVNYEQYF. CDR3 bases: TGTGCCAGCTCACAGGCGGTCAACTACGAGCAGTACTTC.

A few counts support this clonotype. This sequence joins TRBV24-1 and TRBJ2-7; 8 nucleotides match TRBD1. Unmatched junction bases numbered 16, after V lost 4 bases and J lost 3 bases. The CDR3 runs to 18 residues. The germline CDR1 and CDR2 sequences are KGHDR and SFDVKD. This CDR3 is CATSDQNPDRALSYEQYV. The CDR3 DNA reads as TGTGCCACCAGTGACCAAAACCCGGACAGGGCTCTAAGCTACGAGCAGTACGTC.

This chain uses TRBV29-1 with TRBJ1-2; possibly TRBD1 for D (5 bases). V was trimmed by 5 bases and J by 3 bases, leaving 13 bases between them. Germline assignment: CDR1 SQVTM and CDR2 ANQGSEA. The CDR3 loop spans 13 amino acids. CDR3 in DNA: TGCAGCGTTAAGACAGTTGGAGACTATGGCTACACCTTC. Amino acid sequence: CSVKTVGDYGYTF.

As DNA, the CDR3 is TGTGCCAGCAGTTATGGACAGGGGAGCGTGGAGACCCAGTACTTC. It codes for CASSYGQGSVETQYF. The chain links TRBV12-3 or TRBV12-4 to TRBJ2-5, with 9 positions matching TRBD1. V trimming: 4 bases; J trimming: 5 bases; junction bases outside the gene matches: 8. The length of the CDR3 is 15 residues.

The chain employs TRBV24-1 and TRBJ2-1; 7 bases are a match to TRBD2. J lost 9 bases, V lost 3 bases, and 10 bases had no gene match. Germline CDR1 reads KGHDR; CDR2 reads SFDVKD. This CDR3 has 15 residues. Written as DNA, the CDR3 is TGTGCCACCAGTGATCCCGGGGGGAGTTCTACTGAGCAGTTCTTC. Amino acid sequence: CATSDPGGSSTEQFF.

This clonotype showed up many times. The rearrangement uses TRBV7-8 and TRBJ2-5; no clear D gene. V shed 1 base and J shed 5 bases, with 5 bases lying between them. The CDR3 length is 12 residues. Germline assignment: CDR1 SGHVS and CDR2 FQNEAQ. Here the CDR3 DNA reads TGTGCCAGCAGCTTAGACCGGGAGACCCAGTACTTC. This encodes CASSLDRETQYF.

This clonotype has just a few counts. The rearrangement uses TRBV9 and TRBJ2-1; possibly TRBD2 for D (5 bases). Trimming shortened V by 3 bases and J by 0 bases, and 10 bases separated the two germline ends. This CDR3 comprises 15 residues. CDR1 SGDLS and CDR2 YYNGEE come from the germline V gene. CDR3 protein: CASSGSGFSYNEQFF. The CDR3 DNA follows: TGTGCCAGCAGCGGGAGCGGATTCTCCTACAATGAGCAGTTCTTC. Full variable domain (missing parts from reference TRBV9 and TRBJ2-1): DSGVTQTPKHLITATGQRVTLRCSPRSGDLSVYWYQQSLDQGLQFLIQYYNGEERAKGNILERFSAQQFPDLHSELNLSSLELGDSALYFCASSGSGFSYNEQFFGPGTRLTVL.

There are a few counts of this clonotype. The chain uses TRBV11-2 and TRBJ1-6; D gene unclear. The CDR3 length is 14 residues. Trimming removed 0 bases at V and 6 bases at J, with 6 bases between. Germline values: CDR1 SGHAT, CDR2 FQNNGV. The chain's CDR3 is CASSLETTNSPLHF. For the CDR3, the DNA is TGTGCCAGCAGCTTAGAGACGACTAATTCACCCCTCCACTTT.

This clonotype was recorded at least ten times. J is TRBJ2-3 and V is TRBV7-3, with TRBD2 identical over 11 bases. J gave up 4 bases and V 4 bases, and 4 bases lay outside the gene matches. There are 15 residues in the CDR3. CDR1 is SGHTA, CDR2 FQGTGA, per germline. The CDR3 region is CASSSTSGRADTQYF. The CDR3 DNA reads TGTGCCAGCAGCTCCACTAGCGGGAGAGCAGATACGCAGTATTTT.

This clonotype has a handful of counts. The chain recombines TRBV10-2 with TRBJ1-1; tentative D call: TRBD1 (5 bases). V lost 8 bases, J lost 0 bases, and 10 bases lay in between. Germline lookup yields CDR1 WSHSY and CDR2 SAAADI. The CDR3 spans 13 residues. For the CDR3, the DNA is TGCGCCAGCGGAACAGGAATGAACACTGAAGCTTTCTTT. It codes for CASGTGMNTEAFF.

This clonotype was observed a few times. The chain uses TRBV5-7 and TRBJ1-5; weak D call: TRBD1 (5 bases). TRBV5-7 is reported as an ORF; its role is uncertain. The CDR3 is 18 amino acids. Trimming pared 2 bases from V and 7 bases from J, leaving 25 bases between. The CDR3 loop reads CASSLGRIGPGHLQPQHF. In DNA form, the CDR3 reads TGTGCCAGCAGCTTAGGACGGATTGGGCCAGGGCATCTCCAGCCCCAGCATTTT.

This clonotype was recorded many times. The chain recombines TRBV6-2 or TRBV6-3 with TRBJ2-5, with D possibly being TRBD1 (6 bases). The CDR3 loop spans 13 amino acids. Trimming removed 5 bases from V and 1 base from J, with 8 bases in between. CDR1 and CDR2 (germline): MNHEY, SVGEGT. The CDR3 coding sequence is TGTGCCAGCAGTAGGGGGATCCAAGAGACCCAGTACTTC. Residues: CASSRGIQETQYF.

This clonotype was recorded at least ten times. The chain joins TRBV6-1 to TRBJ2-7, with D possibly being TRBD1 (5 bases). Germline lookup yields CDR1 MNHNS and CDR2 SASEGT. Trimming pared 6 bases from V and 3 bases from J, leaving 12 bases between. The CDR3 loop spans 13 amino acids. The CDR3 loop reads CASSQGINYEQYF. In nucleotides, the CDR3 is TGTGCCAGCAGCCAGGGTATCAACTACGAGCAGTACTTC.

This clonotype was recorded many times. The conserved phenylalanine or tryptophan is not found at the CDR3 terminus, so this likely reflects a read error. Because the CDR3's place on the DNA is in doubt, the DNA is left out and the CDR3 is given as listed by TCRdb. This chain links TRBV27 with TRBJ2-3; TRBD1 is the table's D call and was not checked against the DNA. Inclusive of both ends, the CDR3 amounts to 11 amino acids. Germline loops: CDR1 MNHEY, CDR2 SMNVEV (reference sequence). This chain's CDR3 is CASSPPGWRGV.

This chain uses TRBV7-2 with TRBJ2-3; D gene ambiguous. Trimming removed 1 base at V and 5 bases at J, with 13 bases between. The CDR3 contains 15 residues. The germline V gene encodes CDR1 SGHTA and CDR2 FQGNSA. DNA of the CDR3: TGTGCCAGCAGCTTAGTTGGTAATCCGGGAGATACGCAGTATTTT. It translates to CASSLVGNPGDTQYF.

In its sample, this clonotype was seen a few times. The chain combines TRBV20-1 with TRBJ2-3; no definite D call. Per germline, CDR1 DFQATT and CDR2 SNEGSKA (reference sequence). Trimming stripped 3 bases from V and 0 bases from J, with 7 bases between. The length of the CDR3 is 13 residues. This CDR3 is CSASKLSTDTQYF. The CDR3 DNA sequence: TGCAGTGCTAGTAAACTTAGCACAGATACGCAGTATTTT.

This clonotype occurred a few times. The genes are TRBV4-3 and TRBJ2-3; a possible D gene is TRBD2 (5 bases). CDR3 length: 15 residues. The V end lost 6 bases, the J end lost 0 bases, and 13 bases lay between the germline ends. Germline-derived CDR1 and CDR2 are LGHNA and YSLEER. The CDR3 coding sequence is TGCGCCAGCAGGAGGGAGCCAGTTAGCACAGATACGCAGTATTTT. Translating it yields CASRREPVSTDTQYF.

This clonotype was recorded many times. This sequence joins TRBV2 and TRBJ2-2; D gene unclear. Germline CDR1 and CDR2: SNHLY and FYNNEI. Between the trimmed V and J ends, which lost 6 bases and 8 bases, there was a span of 10 bases. This CDR3 is 12 amino acids long. The CDR3 here is CASSPPRGELFF. The CDR3 region has the DNA TGTGCCAGCAGCCCCCCCCGGGGGGAGCTGTTTTTT.